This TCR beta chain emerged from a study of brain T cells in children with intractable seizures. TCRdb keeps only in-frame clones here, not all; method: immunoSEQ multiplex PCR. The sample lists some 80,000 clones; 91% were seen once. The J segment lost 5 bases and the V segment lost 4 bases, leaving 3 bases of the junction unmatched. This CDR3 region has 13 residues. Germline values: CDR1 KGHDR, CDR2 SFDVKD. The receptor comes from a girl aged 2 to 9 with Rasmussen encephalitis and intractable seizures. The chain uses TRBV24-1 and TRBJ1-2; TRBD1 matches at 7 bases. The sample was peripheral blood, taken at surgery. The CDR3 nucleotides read TGTGCCACCAGTGAGACAGGGATGTATGGCTACACCTTC. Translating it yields CATSETGMYGYTF.